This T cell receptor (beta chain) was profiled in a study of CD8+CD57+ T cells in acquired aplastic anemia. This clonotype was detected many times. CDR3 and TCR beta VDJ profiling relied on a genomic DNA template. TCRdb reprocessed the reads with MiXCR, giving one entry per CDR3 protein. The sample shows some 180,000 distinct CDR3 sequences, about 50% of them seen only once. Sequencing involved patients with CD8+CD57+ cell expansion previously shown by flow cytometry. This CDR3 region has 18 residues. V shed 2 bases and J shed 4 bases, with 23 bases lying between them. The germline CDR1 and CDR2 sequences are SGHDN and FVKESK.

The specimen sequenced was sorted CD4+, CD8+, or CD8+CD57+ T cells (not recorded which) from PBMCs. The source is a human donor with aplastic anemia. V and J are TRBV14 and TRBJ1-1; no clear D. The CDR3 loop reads CASSQNFFPDPDRTEAFF. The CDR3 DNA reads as TGTGCCAGCAGCCAAAATTTTTTCCCAGACCCGGACCGCACTGAAGCTTTCTTT. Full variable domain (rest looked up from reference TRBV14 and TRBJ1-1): EAGVTQFPSHSVIEKGQTVTLRCDPISGHDNLYWYRRVMGKEIKFLLHFVKESKQDESGMPNNRFLAERTGGTYSTLKVQPAELEDSGVYFCASSQNFFPDPDRTEAFFGQGTRLTVV.